These 23 T cell receptor beta chains came from one sample sequenced in a study of OX40 agonist ivuxolimab in advanced cancers. Assay used: immunoSEQ multiplex PCR; TCRdb lists only in-frame clones, some missing. Here the sample spans approximately 77,000 clones, 85% being singletons. The sequencing here drew on CD4+ or CD8+ T cells sorted from blood, taken in a trial of the OX40 agonist ivuxolimab. The receptors were gathered from an adult with an advanced solid tumor such as melanoma, head and neck, liver or kidney cancer.

The chain couples TRBV7-6 to TRBJ1-6, with unresolved D. The ends were cut back, 4 bases at V and 9 bases at J, with 10 bases in the middle. Germline-derived CDR1 and CDR2 are SGHVS and FNYEAQ. The CDR3 runs 13 residues. The CDR3 DNA is TGTGCCAGCAGCTCCCTCCCTGGTTCACCCCTCCACTTT. It codes for CASSSLPGSPLHF. The full variable domain, rest sourced from reference TRBV7-6 and TRBJ1-6, is GAGVSQSPRYKVTKRGQDVALRCDPISGHVSLYWYRQALGQGPEFLTYFNYEAQQDKSGLPNDRFSAERPEGSISTLTIQRTEQRDSAMYRCASSSLPGSPLHFGNGTRLTVT.

This clone was seen a single time. The chain couples TRBV19 to TRBJ2-3; D uncertain. Trimming took 1 base from V and 4 from J, leaving 6 bases between them. The germline gives CDR1 LNHDA, CDR2 SQIVND (reference sequence). The CDR3 runs 13 residues. DNA for the CDR3: TGTGCCAGTAGTATAGGTCAGGCAGATACGCAGTATTTT. Protein product: CASSIGQADTQYF.

This rearrangement joins TRBV6-1 to TRBJ1-4; 10 bases fit TRBD1. Germline V gene sequence: CDR1 MNHNS, CDR2 SASEGT. This CDR3 spans 15 amino acids. The V segment lost 5 bases and the J segment 8 bases; nucleotides outside the gene matches: 8. This chain's CDR3 is CASSITGTGVEKLFF. The CDR3, as DNA: TGTGCCAGCAGTATAACCGGGACAGGGGTGGAAAAACTGTTTTTT.

The V call is TRBV19, the J call TRBJ1-6; the D gene is possibly TRBD1 (5 bases). The CDR3 extends over 17 amino acids. Looked up from germline, CDR1 is LNHDA and CDR2 is SQIVND (reference sequence). V was cut by 7 bases and J by 6 bases, with 22 bases left in between. In DNA, the CDR3 is TGTGCCAGTACCCGCACGACGAGGGGTGACCCTAATTCACCCCTCCACTTT. This encodes CASTRTTRGDPNSPLHF.

The chain couples TRBV4-3 to TRBJ2-2; D possibly uses TRBD1 or TRBD2 (6 bases each). The CDR3 totals 18 residues. CDR1 is LGHNA, CDR2 YSLEER, per germline. Deletions cut 0 bases from V and 5 bases from J, with 19 bases between. The CDR3 protein is CASSQDSRGLAGTGELFF. The CDR3 region has the DNA TGCGCCAGCAGCCAAGATAGCCGGGGGCTGGCGGGAACCGGGGAGCTGTTTTTT.

This clone was picked up one time. The rearrangement links TRBV7-9 to TRBJ2-1; D is possibly TRBD1 (6 bases). Per germline, CDR1 SEHNR and CDR2 FQNEAQ (reference sequence). This CDR3 has 15 amino acids. Trimming shortened V by 5 bases and J by 5 bases, and 16 bases separated the two germline ends. The CDR3 spells CASSAQTRDNNEQFF. The DNA of the CDR3 is TGTGCCAGCAGCGCGCAAACCCGGGACAACAATGAGCAGTTCTTC.

The chain has TRBV30 and TRBJ2-5, with 7 bases identical to TRBD1. Trimming took 1 base from V and 1 from J; bases not matched to a gene: 6. CDR3 length equals 15 residues. Per germline, CDR1 GTSNPN and CDR2 SVGIG (reference sequence). The CDR3 DNA is TGTGCCTGGAGTGGGGGGACAGCAAGCCAAGAGACCCAGTACTTC. Its protein product is CAWSGGTASQETQYF. The variable domain in full, with the rest retrieved from reference TRBV30 and TRBJ2-5, is SQTIHQWPATLVQPVGSPLSLECTVEGTSNPNLYWYRQAAGRGLQLLFYSVGIGQISSEVPQNLSASRPQDRQFILSSKKLLLSDSGFYLCAWSGGTASQETQYFGPGTRLLVL.

The chain links TRBV29-1 to TRBJ2-4; D may match TRBD1 or TRBD2 (5 bases each). There are 13 residues in the CDR3. From germline, CDR1 is SQVTM and CDR2 ANQGSEA. The V gene lost 1 base and the J gene lost 1 base, with 5 bases spanning the gap. The DNA for the CDR3 is TGCAGCGTTGAAGGGGGGGCCAAAAACATTCAGTACTTC. It translates to CSVEGGAKNIQYF.

This clone occurred once. This sequence joins TRBV7-3 and TRBJ2-3, with 8 bases identical to TRBD2. The germline CDR1 and CDR2 sequences are SGHTA and FQGTGA. The CDR3 extends over 16 amino acids. V lost 5 bases, J lost 4 bases, and 11 bases stayed unmatched. The CDR3 coding sequence is TGTGCCAGCAGCCTTCAGGGAGCGGGAGTGGCAGATACGCAGTATTTT. This gives the protein CASSLQGAGVADTQYF.

The V call is TRBV10-1, the J call TRBJ1-2; 11 bases agree with TRBD1. Germline CDR1 reads WNHNN; CDR2 reads SYGVQD (reference sequence). V lost 6 bases, J lost 8 bases, and 14 bases stayed unmatched. The CDR3 is made up of 16 amino acids. The CDR3 region has the DNA TGCGCCAGCAGCCGACGGACAGGGGGCATGAGACGGGGCTACACCTTC. The encoded protein is CASSRRTGGMRRGYTF.

This clone was observed once. J is TRBJ1-2 and V is TRBV7-9; no firm D call. The CDR3 consists of 14 residues. CDR1 SEHNR and CDR2 FQNEAQ come from the germline V gene (reference sequence). Trimming removed 7 bases from V and 3 bases from J, with 15 bases in between. Written as DNA, the CDR3 is TGTGCCAGCACCGGCTGGGCCGGTGACTATGGCTACACCTTC. Encoded protein: CASTGWAGDYGYTF. Based on the CDR3 plus reference TRBV7-9 and TRBJ1-2, the full variable domain is DTGVSQNPRHKITKRGQNVTFRCDPISEHNRLYWYRQTLGQGPEFLTYFQNEAQLEKSRLLSDRFSAERPKGSFSTLEIQRTEQGDSAMYLCASTGWAGDYGYTFGSGTRLTVV.

The CDR3 DNA follows: TGTGCCAGCAGCGTAGAGGGGGCTAACTATGGCTACACCTTC. As protein: CASSVEGANYGYTF. The V and J genes are TRBV9 and TRBJ1-2; D may be TRBD1 (6 bases). Germline CDR1 is SGDLS and CDR2 is YYNGEE. This CDR3 is 14 amino acids long. Trimming stripped 0 bases from V and 0 bases from J, with 6 bases between.

This clone was recorded once. The V and J genes are TRBV27 and TRBJ2-4, with a weak D call TRBD1 (5 bases). The germline V and J ends were trimmed by 3 bases and 8 bases, with 14 bases remaining between them. The CDR3 is made up of 14 amino acids. Germline V gene sequence: CDR1 MNHEY, CDR2 SMNVEV (reference sequence). The CDR3 spells CASSFGQGLDIQYF. The CDR3 DNA reads TGTGCCAGCAGTTTTGGTCAGGGTTTAGACATTCAGTACTTC.

The chain joins TRBV6-4 to TRBJ2-7; 9 bases map to TRBD2. V dropped 5 bases and J dropped 5; count of bases not matched to a gene: 7. Germline-derived CDR1 and CDR2 are MRHNA and SNTAGT. The CDR3 is made up of 14 amino acids. DNA of the CDR3: TGTGCCAGCAGTTCGGTAGCGGGGGTTCACGAGCAGTACTTC. Protein product: CASSSVAGVHEQYF.

V is TRBV11-2 and J is TRBJ2-1; perhaps D is TRBD1 or TRBD2 (6 bases each). The CDR3 has 14 residues. CDR1 is SGHAT and CDR2 is FQNNGV in the germline V gene. V was shortened by 5 bases and J by 2 bases, with 10 bases between the two germline ends. The CDR3 loop is CASSPRGPYNEQFF. CDR3 DNA: TGTGCCAGCAGCCCACGGGGGCCCTACAATGAGCAGTTCTTC.

The CDR3 protein is CASSEQGPGQPQHF. CDR3 DNA sequence: TGTGCCAGCAGTGAACAGGGTCCGGGGCAGCCCCAGCATTTT. The gene calls are TRBV6-1 and TRBJ1-5, with D possibly TRBD1 on 5 matching bases. V lost 2 bases and J 7 bases, leaving 12 bases between the germline ends. Per germline, CDR1 MNHNS and CDR2 SASEGT. This CDR3 is 14 amino acids long.

The sample holds one count of this clone. J is TRBJ1-3 and V is TRBV9; D is uncertain. V was cut by 2 bases and J by 4 bases, with 13 bases left in between. There are 15 residues in the CDR3. CDR1 and CDR2 (germline): SGDLS, YYNGEE. The CDR3 is CASSVDVISGNTIYF. In DNA, the CDR3 is TGTGCCAGCAGCGTGGATGTAATTTCAGGAAACACCATATATTTT.

This chain joins TRBV9 and TRBJ1-5; D is unclear. V was pared by 3 bases and J by 0 bases, with 4 bases between. This CDR3 contains 13 residues. Germline V gene sequence: CDR1 SGDLS, CDR2 YYNGEE. Here the CDR3 reads CASSAYSNQPQHF. The CDR3 nucleotides read TGTGCCAGCAGCGCGTATAGCAATCAGCCCCAGCATTTT.

The chain couples TRBV4-1 to TRBJ2-5; possible D gene TRBD2, 6 bases. The V end lost 0 bases, the J end lost 0 bases, and 14 bases lay between the germline ends. The CDR3 spans 17 residues. The germline CDR1 and CDR2 sequences are MGHRA and YSYEKL. The DNA for the CDR3 is TGCGCCAGCAGCCAAGATTATCCAGCGGGCTACCAAGAGACCCAGTACTTC. This codes for CASSQDYPAGYQETQYF.

The chain uses TRBV6-1 and TRBJ2-7, with TRBD2 identical over 9 bases. The J segment lost 2 bases and the V segment lost 2 bases, leaving 4 bases of the junction unmatched. Germline CDR1 is MNHNS and CDR2 is SASEGT. The CDR3 has 15 residues. The CDR3 loop reads CASSEFLAGPYEQYF. CDR3 coding DNA: TGTGCCAGCAGTGAATTTCTAGCGGGGCCCTACGAGCAGTACTTC.

V gene TRBV19 combines with J gene TRBJ2-3; D call uncertain. Germline V lookup: CDR1 LNHDA, CDR2 SQIVND (reference sequence). CDR3 size: 15 residues. Deletions cut 8 bases from V and 2 bases from J, with 17 bases between. The CDR3 region has the DNA TGTGCCAGTCAACCGCGGACCCCGTACACAGATACGCAGTATTTT. Its translation: CASQPRTPYTDTQYF.

V and J are TRBV7-2 and TRBJ2-7, with D tentatively TRBD1 (6 bases). This CDR3 has 15 amino acids. V was shortened by 5 bases and J by 2 bases, with 16 bases between the two germline ends. Germline-derived CDR1 and CDR2 are SGHTA and FQGNSA. This CDR3 reads CASSPSGGPTYEQYF. The DNA for the CDR3 is TGTGCCAGCAGCCCTAGTGGGGGCCCCACCTACGAGCAGTACTTC. Variable domain in full (rest from reference TRBV7-2 and TRBJ2-7): GAGVSQSPSNKVTEKGKDVELRCDPISGHTALYWYRQSLGQGLEFLIYFQGNSAPDKSGLPSDRFSAERTGGSVSTLTIQRTQQEDSAVYLCASSPSGGPTYEQYFGPGTRLTVT.

The chain combines TRBV28 with TRBJ1-3, with 8 bases fitting TRBD1. Unmatched junction bases numbered 9, after V lost 4 bases and J lost 4 bases. The germline CDR1 and CDR2 sequences are MDHEN and SYDVKM. The CDR3 spans 16 residues. The CDR3 loop is CASSWARTGKGNTIYF. As DNA, the CDR3 is TGTGCCAGCAGTTGGGCCCGGACAGGGAAAGGAAACACCATATATTTT.